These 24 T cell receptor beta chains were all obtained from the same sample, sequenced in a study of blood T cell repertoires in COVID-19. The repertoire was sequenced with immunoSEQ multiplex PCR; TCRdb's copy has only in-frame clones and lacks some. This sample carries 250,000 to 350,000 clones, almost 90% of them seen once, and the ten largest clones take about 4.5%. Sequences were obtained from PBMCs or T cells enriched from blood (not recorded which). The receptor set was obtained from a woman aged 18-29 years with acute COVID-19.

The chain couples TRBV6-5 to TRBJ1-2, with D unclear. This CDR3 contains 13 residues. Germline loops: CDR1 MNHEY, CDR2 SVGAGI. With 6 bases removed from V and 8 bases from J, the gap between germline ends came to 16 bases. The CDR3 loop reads CASSRTVGEGYTF. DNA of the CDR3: TGTGCCAGCAGCCGCACAGTGGGCGAAGGCTACACCTTC.

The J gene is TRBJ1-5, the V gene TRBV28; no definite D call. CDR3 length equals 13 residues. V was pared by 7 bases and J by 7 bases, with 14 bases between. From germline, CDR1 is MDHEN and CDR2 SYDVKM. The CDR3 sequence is CASNLPPNQPQHF. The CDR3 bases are TGTGCCAGCAATCTCCCCCCTAACCAGCCCCAGCATTTT.

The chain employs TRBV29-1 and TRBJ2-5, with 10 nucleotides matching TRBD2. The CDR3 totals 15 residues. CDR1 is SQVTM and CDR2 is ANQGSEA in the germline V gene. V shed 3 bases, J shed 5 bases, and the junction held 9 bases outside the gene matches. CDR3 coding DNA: TGCAGCGTTGACCCCGGGACTAGCGTTGGGGAGACCCAGTACTTC. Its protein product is CSVDPGTSVGETQYF. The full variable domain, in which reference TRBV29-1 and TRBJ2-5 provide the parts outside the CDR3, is SAVISQKPSRDICQRGTSLTIQCQVDSQVTMMFWYRQQPGQSLTLIATANQGSEATYESGFVIDKFPISRPNLTFSTLTVSNMSPEDSSIYLCSVDPGTSVGETQYFGPGTRLLVL.

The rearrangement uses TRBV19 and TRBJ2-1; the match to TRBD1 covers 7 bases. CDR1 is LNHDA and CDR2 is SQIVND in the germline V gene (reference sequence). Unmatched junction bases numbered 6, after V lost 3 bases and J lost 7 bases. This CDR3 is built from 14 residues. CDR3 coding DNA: TGTGCCAGTAGTATCGAGGGGGCTGGAAATGAGCAGTTCTTC. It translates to CASSIEGAGNEQFF.

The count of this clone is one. The CDR3 is CASSLWTEKSEKLFF. The CDR3 DNA reads as TGTGCCAGCAGCTTATGGACAGAGAAAAGCGAAAAACTGTTTTTT. This chain connects TRBV7-9 to TRBJ1-4, with TRBD1 as a possible D gene (6 bases). CDR1 is SEHNR, CDR2 FQNEAQ, per germline (reference sequence). V was cut by 2 bases and J by 8 bases, with 15 bases left in between. The CDR3 length is 15 residues. The whole variable domain, remainder taken from reference TRBV7-9 and TRBJ1-4, is DTGVSQNPRHKITKRGQNVTFRCDPISEHNRLYWYRQTLGQGPEFLTYFQNEAQLEKSRLLSDRFSAERPKGSFSTLEIQRTEQGDSAMYLCASSLWTEKSEKLFFGSGTQLSVL.

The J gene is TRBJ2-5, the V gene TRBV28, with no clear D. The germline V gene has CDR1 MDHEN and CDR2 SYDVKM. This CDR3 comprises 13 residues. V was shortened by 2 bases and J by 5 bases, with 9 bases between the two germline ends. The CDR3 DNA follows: TGTGCCAGCAGTTTAGTTCCACGGGAGACCCAGTACTTC. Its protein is CASSLVPRETQYF.

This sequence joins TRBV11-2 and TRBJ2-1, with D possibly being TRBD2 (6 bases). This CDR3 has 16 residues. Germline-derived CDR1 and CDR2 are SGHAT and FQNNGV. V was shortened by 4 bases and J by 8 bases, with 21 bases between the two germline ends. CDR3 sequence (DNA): TGTGCCAGCAGCTCGCTTAGCGGTAGGAGGGCGTATGAGCAGTTCTTC. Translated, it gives CASSSLSGRRAYEQFF.

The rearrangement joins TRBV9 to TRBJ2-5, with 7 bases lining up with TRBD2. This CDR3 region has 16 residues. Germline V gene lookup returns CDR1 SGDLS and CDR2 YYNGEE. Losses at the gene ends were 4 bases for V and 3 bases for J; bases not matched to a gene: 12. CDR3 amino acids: CASSPAGFSGEETQYF. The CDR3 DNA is TGTGCCAGCAGCCCAGCGGGGTTCAGCGGGGAAGAGACCCAGTACTTC.

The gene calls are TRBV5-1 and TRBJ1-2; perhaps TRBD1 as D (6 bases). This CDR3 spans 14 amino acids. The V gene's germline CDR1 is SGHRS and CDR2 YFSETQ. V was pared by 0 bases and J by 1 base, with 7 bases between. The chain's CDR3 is CASSLGTVNYGYTF. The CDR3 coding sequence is TGCGCCAGCAGCTTGGGGACAGTTAACTATGGCTACACCTTC.

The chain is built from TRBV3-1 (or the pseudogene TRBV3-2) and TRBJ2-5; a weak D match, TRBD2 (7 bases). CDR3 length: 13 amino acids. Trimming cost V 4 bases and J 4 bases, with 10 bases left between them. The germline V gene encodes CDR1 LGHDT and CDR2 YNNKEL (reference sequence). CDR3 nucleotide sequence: TGTGCCAGCAGCCTTAGGGGGGGAGAGACCCAGTACTTC. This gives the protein CASSLRGGETQYF.

The CDR3 sequence: CASSPNTGTYGYTF. The CDR3 DNA reads TGTGCCAGCAGCCCTAATACAGGGACCTATGGCTACACCTTC. The genes are TRBV7-2 and TRBJ1-2; D possibly corresponds to TRBD1 (6 bases). This CDR3 has 14 amino acids. Germline V CDR1 and CDR2: SGHTA, FQGNSA. V was clipped by 5 bases and J by 4 bases, with 14 bases between them.

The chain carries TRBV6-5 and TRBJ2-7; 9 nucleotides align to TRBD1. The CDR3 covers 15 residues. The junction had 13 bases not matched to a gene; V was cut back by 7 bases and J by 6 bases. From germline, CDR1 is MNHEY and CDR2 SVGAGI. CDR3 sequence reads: CASTPGQGWRGEQYF. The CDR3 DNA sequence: TGTGCCAGCACCCCAGGACAGGGGTGGCGGGGCGAGCAGTACTTC.

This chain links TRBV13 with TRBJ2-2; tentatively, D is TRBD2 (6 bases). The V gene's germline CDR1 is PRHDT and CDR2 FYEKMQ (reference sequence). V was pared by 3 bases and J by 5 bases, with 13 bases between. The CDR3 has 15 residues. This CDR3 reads CASSFSGALTGELFF. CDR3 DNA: TGTGCCAGCAGCTTTAGCGGAGCTTTGACCGGGGAGCTGTTTTTT.

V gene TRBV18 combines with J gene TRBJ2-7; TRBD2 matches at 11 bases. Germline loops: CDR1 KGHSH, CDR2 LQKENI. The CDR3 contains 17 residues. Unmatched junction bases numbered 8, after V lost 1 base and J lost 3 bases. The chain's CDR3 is CASSPQNPTSGSYEQYF. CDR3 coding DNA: TGTGCCAGCTCACCACAGAACCCTACTAGCGGGAGCTACGAGCAGTACTTC. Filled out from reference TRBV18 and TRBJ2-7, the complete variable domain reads NAGVMQNPRHLVRRRGQEARLRCSPMKGHSHVYWYRQLPEEGLKFMVYLQKENIIDESGMPKERFSAEFPKEGPSILRIQQVVRGDSAAYFCASSPQNPTSGSYEQYFGPGTRLTVT.

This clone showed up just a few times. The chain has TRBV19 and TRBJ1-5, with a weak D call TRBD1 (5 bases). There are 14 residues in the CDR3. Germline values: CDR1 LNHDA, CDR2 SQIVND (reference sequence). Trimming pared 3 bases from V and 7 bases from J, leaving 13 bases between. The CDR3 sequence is CASSMSGQGQPQHF. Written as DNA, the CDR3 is TGTGCCAGTAGTATGTCAGGGCAGGGACAGCCCCAGCATTTT.

CDR3 coding DNA: TGTGCCAGCAGCTTAGTCGGACTAGCGGGACACCACGGCGAGCAGTACTTC. Its translation: CASSLVGLAGHHGEQYF. The V gene is TRBV11-3, the J gene TRBJ2-7; the match to TRBD2 covers 12 bases. Germline values: CDR1 SGHNT, CDR2 YENEEA. V was clipped by 1 base and J by 6 bases; unmatched bases: 10. The CDR3 has 17 residues.

This chain's CDR3 is CASSLGAGPYEQYF. The CDR3 nucleotides are TGTGCCAGCAGCTTGGGGGCGGGGCCCTACGAGCAGTACTTC. J is TRBJ2-7 and V is TRBV5-6; D possibly corresponds to TRBD2 (6 bases). V was clipped by 0 bases and J by 2 bases, with 9 bases between them. Germline CDR1 and CDR2: SGHDT and YYEEEE. This CDR3 is built from 14 residues. Looking up the rest from reference TRBV5-6 and TRBJ2-7 gives the full variable domain: DAGVTQSPTHLIKTRGQQVTLRCSPKSGHDTVSWYQQALGQGPQFIFQYYEEEERQRGNFPDRFSGHQFPNYSSELNVNALLLGDSALYLCASSLGAGPYEQYFGPGTRLTVT.

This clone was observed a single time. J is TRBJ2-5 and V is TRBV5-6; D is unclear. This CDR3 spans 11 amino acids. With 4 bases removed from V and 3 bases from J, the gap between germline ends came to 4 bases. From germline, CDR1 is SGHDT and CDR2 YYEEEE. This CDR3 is CASSIEETQYF. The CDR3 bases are TGTGCCAGCAGCATAGAAGAGACCCAGTACTTC.

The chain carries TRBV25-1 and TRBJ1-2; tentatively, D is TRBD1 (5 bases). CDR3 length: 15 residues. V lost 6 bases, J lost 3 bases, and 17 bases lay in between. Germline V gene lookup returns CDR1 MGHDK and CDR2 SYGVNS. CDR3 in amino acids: CASRDPSGLDYGYTF. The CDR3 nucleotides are TGTGCCAGCAGGGACCCATCGGGACTCGACTATGGCTACACCTTC.

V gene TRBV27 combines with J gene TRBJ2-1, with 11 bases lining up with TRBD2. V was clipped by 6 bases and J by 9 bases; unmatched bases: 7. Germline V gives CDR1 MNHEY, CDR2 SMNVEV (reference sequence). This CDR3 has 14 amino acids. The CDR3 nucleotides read TGTGCCAGCAGCTTAGCGGGAGGGCTTGGTGAGCAGTTCTTC. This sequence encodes CASSLAGGLGEQFF.

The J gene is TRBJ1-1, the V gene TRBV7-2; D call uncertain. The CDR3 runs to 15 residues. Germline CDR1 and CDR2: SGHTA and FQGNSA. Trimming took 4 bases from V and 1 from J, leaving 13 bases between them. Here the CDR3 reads CASSSVSGSNTEAFF. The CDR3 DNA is TGTGCCAGCAGCTCGGTGTCCGGGTCGAACACTGAAGCTTTCTTT.

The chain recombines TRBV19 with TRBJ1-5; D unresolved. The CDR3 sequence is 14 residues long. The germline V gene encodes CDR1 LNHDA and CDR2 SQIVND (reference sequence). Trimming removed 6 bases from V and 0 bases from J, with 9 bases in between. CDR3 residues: CASRTSYSNQPQHF. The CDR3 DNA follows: TGTGCCAGTAGGACAAGCTATAGCAATCAGCCCCAGCATTTT.

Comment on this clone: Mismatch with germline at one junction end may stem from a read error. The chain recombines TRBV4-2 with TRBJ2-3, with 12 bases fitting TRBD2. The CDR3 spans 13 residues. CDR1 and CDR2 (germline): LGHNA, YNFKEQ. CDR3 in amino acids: CASSRRLAGAESF. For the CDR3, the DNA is TGTGCCAGCAGCCGCCGACTAGCGGGAGCGGAGAGCTTT.

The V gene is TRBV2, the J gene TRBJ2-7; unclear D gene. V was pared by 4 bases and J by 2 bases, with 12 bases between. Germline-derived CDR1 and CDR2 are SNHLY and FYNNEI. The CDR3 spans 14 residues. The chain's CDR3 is CASSVSSRTYEQYF. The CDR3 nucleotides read TGTGCCAGCAGTGTCAGTTCCAGGACCTACGAGCAGTACTTC.